This entry concerns a single T cell receptor (beta chain). Its specificity is unknown. This same CDR3 is encoded by further DNA sequences in the sample. This sample was taken from a study of shared clonotypes between healthy human individuals. General study points: The naive CD4 repertoires of a handful of donors were compared, and roughly 5% of clonotypes were shared. Few donors restricted represented genetic and exposure-history diversity.

Using immunoSEQ multiplex PCR, the repertoire was profiled, and TCRdb retains in-frame clones only, with some absent. Of roughly 300,000 clones in the sample, around 70% were seen once. All participating donors were Caucasian adults from Nashville, Tennessee. Germline loops: CDR1 KGHSH, CDR2 LQKENI. Germline trimming cut 3 bases from V and 3 bases from J; bases unmatched to any gene: 2. The CDR3 sequence is 15 residues long. V usage is TRBV18 and J usage is TRBJ2-7; 13 bases fit TRBD2. This sequence was found in a man aged 30 to 39 in good health. Sequencing input: memory CD4+ T cells sorted from blood. Subset indicated: CD45RA-negative fraction. The CDR3 is CASSPWTSGSYEQYF. The CDR3 DNA is TGTGCCAGCTCACCTTGGACTAGCGGGAGCTACGAGCAGTACTTC. The whole variable domain, filled in from reference TRBV18 and TRBJ2-7, reads NAGVMQNPRHLVRRRGQEARLRCSPMKGHSHVYWYRQLPEEGLKFMVYLQKENIIDESGMPKERFSAEFPKEGPSILRIQQVVRGDSAAYFCASSPWTSGSYEQYFGPGTRLTVT.